This TCR beta chain is from a study of T cells after yellow fever vaccination. Study-level findings and limits: After the booster, about 95% of CD4 and about nine tenths of CD8 primary-response clones were re-detected.

For this clonotype: Its antigen is currently unknown.

V lost 5 bases, J lost 14 bases, and 8 bases stayed unmatched. CDR3 length: 12 amino acids. CDR1 and CDR2 (germline): SGHTA, FQGNSA. TCRdb analysed the 5' RACE reads with MiXCR anew, one entry per CDR3 protein. The repertoire consists of about 580,000 distinct CDR3 sequences, with about 15% occurring once and the leading ten covering approximately 15%. The material sequenced was PBMCs, taken 5 to 6 days after the first yellow fever vaccination. The clonotype originates from a man in his late teens or twenties who received the YFV17D yellow fever vaccine. This sequence joins TRBV7-2 and TRBJ2-1; TRBD1 matches 8 bases. This CDR3 is CASSTRQGREFF. For the CDR3, the DNA is TGTGCCAGCAGCACACGACAGGGGAGAGAGTTCTTC.